This T cell receptor (beta chain) derives from a study of blood T cell repertoires in COVID-19. About the study: T cells, B-cell-depleted T cells, or PBMCs supplied cDNA or gDNA.

Clones were read by immunoSEQ multiplex PCR, and TCRdb kept only the in-frame ones, dropping some. This sample has 200,000 to 300,000 clones; approximately 90% occur once, and the top ten carry roughly 8.6%. V trimming: 3 bases; J trimming: 0 bases; junction bases outside the gene matches: 5. Germline V gene data show CDR1 as SGHAT and CDR2 as FQNNGV. The CDR3 loop spans 16 amino acids. Participants were aged about 18 to 89 years from 24 US areas. Assignments of participants to cohorts depended upon their own reported clinical history. Symptom resolution, clearance, or two negative PCRs marked donors in Cohort 3 as recovered.

Material for sequencing was PBMCs or T cells enriched from blood (not recorded which). This chain links TRBV11-2 with TRBJ1-3; 7 positions match TRBD1. This TCR derives from a man aged 40-49 years who had recovered from COVID-19. The CDR3 nucleotides are TGTGCCAGCAGCTTCCAGGGACAGAACTCTGGAAACACCATATATTTT. Translating it yields CASSFQGQNSGNTIYF.